This T cell receptor (beta chain) was identified during a study of blood T cell repertoires in COVID-19. Sequenced by immunoSEQ multiplex PCR; TCRdb stores in-frame clones only, minus some. This table has some 400,000 clones, around 87% appearing once. Trimming removed 1 base from V and 0 bases from J, with 10 bases in between. There are 15 residues in the CDR3. The V gene's germline CDR1 is LNHDA and CDR2 SQIVND (reference sequence). The chain recombines TRBV19 with TRBJ2-7; D ambiguous. Sequencing was carried out using peripheral blood. The TCR originated in a woman aged 55-70 years with COVID-19, enrolled during active disease. CDR3 amino acids: CASSIVHSPSYEQYF. DNA of the CDR3: TGTGCCAGTAGTATAGTACACAGCCCCTCCTACGAGCAGTACTTC. The full variable domain, with the rest looked up from reference TRBV19 and TRBJ2-7, is DGGITQSPKYLFRKEGQNVTLSCEQNLNHDAMYWYRQDPGQGLRLIYYSQIVNDFQKGDIAEGYSVSREKKESFPLTVTSAQKNPTAFYLCASSIVHSPSYEQYFGPGTRLTVT.